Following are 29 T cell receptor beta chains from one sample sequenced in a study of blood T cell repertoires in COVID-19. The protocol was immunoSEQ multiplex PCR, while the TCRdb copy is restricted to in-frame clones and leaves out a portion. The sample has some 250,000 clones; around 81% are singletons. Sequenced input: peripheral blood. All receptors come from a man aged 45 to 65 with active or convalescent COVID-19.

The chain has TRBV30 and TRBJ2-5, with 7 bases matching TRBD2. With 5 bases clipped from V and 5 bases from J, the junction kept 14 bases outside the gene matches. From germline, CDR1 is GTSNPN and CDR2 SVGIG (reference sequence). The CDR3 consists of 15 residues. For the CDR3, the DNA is TGTGCCTGGGGATCAAAGGGAGGGGTTAGCGAGACCCAGTACTTC. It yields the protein CAWGSKGGVSETQYF. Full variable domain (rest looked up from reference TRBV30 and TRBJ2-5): SQTIHQWPATLVQPVGSPLSLECTVEGTSNPNLYWYRQAAGRGLQLLFYSVGIGQISSEVPQNLSASRPQDRQFILSSKKLLLSDSGFYLCAWGSKGGVSETQYFGPGTRLLVL.

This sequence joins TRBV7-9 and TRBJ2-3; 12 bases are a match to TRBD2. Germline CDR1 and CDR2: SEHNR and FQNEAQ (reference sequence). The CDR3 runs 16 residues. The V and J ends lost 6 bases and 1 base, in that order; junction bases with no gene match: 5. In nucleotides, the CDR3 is TGTGCCAGCAGAGGACTAGCGGGAATTGGCACAGATACGCAGTATTTT. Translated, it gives CASRGLAGIGTDTQYF.

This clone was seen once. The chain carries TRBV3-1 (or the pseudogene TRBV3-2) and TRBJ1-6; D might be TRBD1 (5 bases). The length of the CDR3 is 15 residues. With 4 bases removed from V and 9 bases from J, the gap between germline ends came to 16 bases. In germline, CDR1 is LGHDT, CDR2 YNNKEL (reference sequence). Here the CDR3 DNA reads TGTGCCAGCAGCCCCTCAGGGAGGGGCACTTCACCCCTCCACTTT. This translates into CASSPSGRGTSPLHF.

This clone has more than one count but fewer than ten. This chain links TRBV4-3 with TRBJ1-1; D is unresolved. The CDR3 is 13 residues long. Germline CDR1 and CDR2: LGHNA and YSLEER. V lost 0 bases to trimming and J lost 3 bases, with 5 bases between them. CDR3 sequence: CASSQDYDTEAFF. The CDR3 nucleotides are TGCGCCAGCAGCCAAGATTATGACACTGAAGCTTTCTTT.

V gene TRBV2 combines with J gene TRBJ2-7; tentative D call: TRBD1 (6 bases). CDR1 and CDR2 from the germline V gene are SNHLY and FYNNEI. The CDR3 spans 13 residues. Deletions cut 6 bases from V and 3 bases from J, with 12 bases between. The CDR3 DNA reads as TGTGCCAGCAGATCCAGACAGGTCTACGAGCAGTACTTC. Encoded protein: CASRSRQVYEQYF.

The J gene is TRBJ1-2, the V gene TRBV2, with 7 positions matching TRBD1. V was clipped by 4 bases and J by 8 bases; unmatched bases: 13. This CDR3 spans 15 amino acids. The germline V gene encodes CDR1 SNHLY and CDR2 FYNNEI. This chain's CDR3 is CASSGTGAPQGGYTF. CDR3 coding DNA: TGTGCCAGCAGTGGCACAGGGGCCCCTCAGGGGGGCTACACCTTC.

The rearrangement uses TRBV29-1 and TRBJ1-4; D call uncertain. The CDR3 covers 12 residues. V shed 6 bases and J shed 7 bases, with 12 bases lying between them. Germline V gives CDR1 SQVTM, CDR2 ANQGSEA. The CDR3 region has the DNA TGCAGCGTCCGAGGGTTTGCTGAAAAACTGTTTTTT. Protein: CSVRGFAEKLFF.

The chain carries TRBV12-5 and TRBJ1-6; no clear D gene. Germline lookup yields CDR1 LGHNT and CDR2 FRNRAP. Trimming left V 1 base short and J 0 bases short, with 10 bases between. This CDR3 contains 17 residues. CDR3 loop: CASGLGQLSSYNSPLHF. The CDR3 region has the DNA TGTGCTAGTGGTTTGGGCCAACTAAGCTCCTATAATTCACCCCTCCACTTT.

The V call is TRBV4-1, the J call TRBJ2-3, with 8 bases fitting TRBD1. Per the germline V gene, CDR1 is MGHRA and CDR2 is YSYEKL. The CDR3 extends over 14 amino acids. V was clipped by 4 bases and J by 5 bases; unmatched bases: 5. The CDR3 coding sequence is TGCGCCAGCAGCCCTGGACAGGGTGGAGATACGCAGTATTTT. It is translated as CASSPGQGGDTQYF.

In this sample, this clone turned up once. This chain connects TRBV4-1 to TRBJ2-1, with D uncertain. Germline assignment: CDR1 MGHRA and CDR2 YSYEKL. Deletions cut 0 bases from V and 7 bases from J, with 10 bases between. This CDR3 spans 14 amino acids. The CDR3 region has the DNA TGCGCCAGCAGCCAAGATGAGGTTCGGAATGAGCAGTTCTTC. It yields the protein CASSQDEVRNEQFF.

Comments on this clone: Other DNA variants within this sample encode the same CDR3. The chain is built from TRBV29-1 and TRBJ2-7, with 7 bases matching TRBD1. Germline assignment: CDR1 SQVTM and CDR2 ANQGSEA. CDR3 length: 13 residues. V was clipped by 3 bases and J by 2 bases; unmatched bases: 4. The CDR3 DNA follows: TGCAGCGTTGATGGGGACAGCCCCTACGAGCAGTACTTC. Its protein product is CSVDGDSPYEQYF.

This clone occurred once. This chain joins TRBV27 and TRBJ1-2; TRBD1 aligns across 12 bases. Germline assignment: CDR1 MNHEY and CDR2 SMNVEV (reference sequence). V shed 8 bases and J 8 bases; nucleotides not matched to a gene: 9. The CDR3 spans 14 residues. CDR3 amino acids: CASRPMGQGAGYTF. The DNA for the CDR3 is TGTGCCAGCCGTCCTATGGGACAGGGGGCGGGCTACACCTTC.

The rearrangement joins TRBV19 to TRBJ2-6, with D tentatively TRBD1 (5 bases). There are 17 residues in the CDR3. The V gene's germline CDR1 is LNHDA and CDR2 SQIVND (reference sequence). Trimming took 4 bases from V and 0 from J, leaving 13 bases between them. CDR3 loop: CASSSGREISGANVLTF. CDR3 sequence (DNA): TGTGCCAGTAGTAGCGGCAGGGAAATCTCTGGGGCCAACGTCCTGACTTTC.

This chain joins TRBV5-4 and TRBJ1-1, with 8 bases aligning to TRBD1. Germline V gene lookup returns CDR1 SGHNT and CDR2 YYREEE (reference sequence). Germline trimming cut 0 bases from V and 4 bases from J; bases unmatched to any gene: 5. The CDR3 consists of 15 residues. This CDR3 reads CASSLAAGGVTEAFF. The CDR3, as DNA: TGTGCCAGCAGCTTGGCCGCAGGGGGCGTCACTGAAGCTTTCTTT.

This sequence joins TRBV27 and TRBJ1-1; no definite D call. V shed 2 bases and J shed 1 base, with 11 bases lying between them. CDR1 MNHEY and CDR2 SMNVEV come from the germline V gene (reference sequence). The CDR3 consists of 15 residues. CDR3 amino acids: CASSLGWARNTEAFF. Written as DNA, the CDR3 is TGTGCCAGCAGTTTAGGATGGGCCCGGAACACTGAAGCTTTCTTT.

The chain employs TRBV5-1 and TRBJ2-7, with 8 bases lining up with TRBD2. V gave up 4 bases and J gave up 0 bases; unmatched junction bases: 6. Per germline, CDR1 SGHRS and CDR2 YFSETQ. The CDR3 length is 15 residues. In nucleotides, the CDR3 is TGCGCCAGCAGCCCTAGCGGGTACAACTCCTACGAGCAGTACTTC. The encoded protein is CASSPSGYNSYEQYF.

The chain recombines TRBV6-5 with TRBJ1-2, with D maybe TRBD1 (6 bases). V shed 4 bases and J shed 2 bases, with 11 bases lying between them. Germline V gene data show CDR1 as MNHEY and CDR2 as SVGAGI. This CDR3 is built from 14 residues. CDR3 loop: CASSSWTANYGYTF. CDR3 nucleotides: TGTGCCAGCAGTTCTTGGACAGCGAACTATGGCTACACCTTC.

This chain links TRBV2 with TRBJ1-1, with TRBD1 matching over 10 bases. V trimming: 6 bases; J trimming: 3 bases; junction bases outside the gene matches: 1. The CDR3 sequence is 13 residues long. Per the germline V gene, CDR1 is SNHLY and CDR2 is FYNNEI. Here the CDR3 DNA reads TGTGCCAGCAGGGACAGGGGGTACACTGAAGCTTTCTTT. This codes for CASRDRGYTEAFF.

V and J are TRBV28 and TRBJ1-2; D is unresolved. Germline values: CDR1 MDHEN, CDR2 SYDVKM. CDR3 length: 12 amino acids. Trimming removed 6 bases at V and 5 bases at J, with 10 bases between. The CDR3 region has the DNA TGTGCCAGCAGCTCATTGGAGTATGGCTACACCTTC. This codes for CASSSLEYGYTF.

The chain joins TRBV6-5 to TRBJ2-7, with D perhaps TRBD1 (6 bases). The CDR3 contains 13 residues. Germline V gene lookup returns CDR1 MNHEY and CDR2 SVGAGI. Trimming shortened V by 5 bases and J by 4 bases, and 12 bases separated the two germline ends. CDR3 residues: CASSTGLVYEQYF. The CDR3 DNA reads TGTGCCAGCAGTACAGGGTTGGTGTACGAGCAGTACTTC.

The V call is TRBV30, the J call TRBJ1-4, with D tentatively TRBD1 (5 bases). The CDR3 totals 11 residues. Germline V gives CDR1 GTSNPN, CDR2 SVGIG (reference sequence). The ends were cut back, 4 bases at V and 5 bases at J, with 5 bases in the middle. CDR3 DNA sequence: TGTGCCTGGAAGGGGAATGAAAAACTGTTTTTT. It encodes CAWKGNEKLFF.

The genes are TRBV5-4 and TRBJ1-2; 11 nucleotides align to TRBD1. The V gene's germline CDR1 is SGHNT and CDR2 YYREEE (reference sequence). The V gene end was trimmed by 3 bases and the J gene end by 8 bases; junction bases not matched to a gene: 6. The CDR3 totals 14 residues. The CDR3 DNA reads TGTGCCAGCAGCTGGGACAGGGGGTCGGGGGGCTACACCTTC. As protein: CASSWDRGSGGYTF.

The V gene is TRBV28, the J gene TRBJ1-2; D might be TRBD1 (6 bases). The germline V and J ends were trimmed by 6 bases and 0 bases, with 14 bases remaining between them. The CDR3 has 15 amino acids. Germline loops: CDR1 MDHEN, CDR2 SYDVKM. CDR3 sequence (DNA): TGTGCCAGCAGCTCCGACAGGTACACTAACTATGGCTACACCTTC. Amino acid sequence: CASSSDRYTNYGYTF.

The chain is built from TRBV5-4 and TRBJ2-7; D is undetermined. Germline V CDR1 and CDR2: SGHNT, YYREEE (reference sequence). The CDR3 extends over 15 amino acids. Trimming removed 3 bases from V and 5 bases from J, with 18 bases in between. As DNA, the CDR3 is TGTGCCAGCAGCTCCGACCGGTTGGCGGTCCACGAGCAGTACTTC. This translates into CASSSDRLAVHEQYF. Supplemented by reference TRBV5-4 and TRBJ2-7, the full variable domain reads ETGVTQSPTHLIKTRGQQVTLRCSSQSGHNTVSWYQQALGQGPQFIFQYYREEENGRGNFPPRFSGLQFPNYSSELNVNALELDDSALYLCASSSDRLAVHEQYFGPGTRLTVT.

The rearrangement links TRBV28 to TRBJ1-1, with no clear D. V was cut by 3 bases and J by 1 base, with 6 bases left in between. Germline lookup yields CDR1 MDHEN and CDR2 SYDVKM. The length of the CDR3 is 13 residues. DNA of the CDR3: TGTGCCAGCAGTTTCAGACAGAACACTGAAGCTTTCTTT. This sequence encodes CASSFRQNTEAFF.

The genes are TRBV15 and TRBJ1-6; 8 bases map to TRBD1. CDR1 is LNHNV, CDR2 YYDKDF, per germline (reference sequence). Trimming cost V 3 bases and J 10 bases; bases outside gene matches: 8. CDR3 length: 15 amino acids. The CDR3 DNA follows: TGTGCCACCAGCAGCGGACAGGGCTTTTGGTCACCCCTCCACTTT. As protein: CATSSGQGFWSPLHF.

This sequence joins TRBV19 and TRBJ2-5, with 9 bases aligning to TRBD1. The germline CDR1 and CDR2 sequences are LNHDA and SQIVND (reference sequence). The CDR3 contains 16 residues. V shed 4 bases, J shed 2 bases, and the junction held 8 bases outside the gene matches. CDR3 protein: CASSSAGTGLQETQYF. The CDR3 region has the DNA TGTGCCAGTAGTAGCGCCGGGACAGGGCTACAAGAGACCCAGTACTTC.

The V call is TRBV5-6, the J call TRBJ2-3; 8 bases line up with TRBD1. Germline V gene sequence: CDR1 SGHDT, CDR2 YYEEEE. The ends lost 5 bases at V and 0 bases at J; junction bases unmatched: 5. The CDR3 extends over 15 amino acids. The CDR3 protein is CASSFQGASTDTQYF. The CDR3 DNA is TGTGCCAGCAGTTTTCAGGGGGCTAGCACAGATACGCAGTATTTT.

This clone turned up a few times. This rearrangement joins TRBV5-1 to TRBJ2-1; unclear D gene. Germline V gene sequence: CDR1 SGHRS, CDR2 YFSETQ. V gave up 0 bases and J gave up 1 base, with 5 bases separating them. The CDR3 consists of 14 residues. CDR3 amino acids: CASSLGQSYNEQFF. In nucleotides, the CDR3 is TGCGCCAGCAGCTTGGGGCAGTCCTACAATGAGCAGTTCTTC.